The entry below describes one T cell receptor (beta chain). What it binds is unknown. This CDR3 contains 14 residues. From germline, CDR1 is LNHDA and CDR2 SQIVND (reference sequence). After removal of 9 bases from V and 11 bases from J, the junction contained 16 bases not matched to a gene. This sample stems from a study of T cell repertoires in cytomegalovirus infection. Study-wide context: The study used recently identified HLA-C-restricted and well-studied HLA-B-restricted CMV epitopes. Based on public TCR beta signatures, there were indications of CMV infection and of a matching HLA type.

MiXCR was run by TCRdb on the reads, yielding one entry per CDR3 protein. The sample has 300,000 to 400,000 distinct CDR3 sequences, just under 25% seen once. The study, taken as a whole, reports: What dominated the ex vivo response were HLA-C-restricted CMV-specific TCR beta clonotypes. Summed frequency of public TCR beta families distinguished CMV carriers with the relevant HLA.

The rearrangement joins TRBV19 to TRBJ2-1; 7 bases align to TRBD1. This material consisted of cultured PBMCs, taken from culture after CMV antigen stimulation. The TCR sequence derives from a human donor in good health (CMV status not recorded). Some clones in this sample may be carry-over from other donors' samples. DNA for the CDR3: TGTGCCAGCCTCACCGGGACAGCGCCATACCAGCAGTTCTTC. Translation gives CASLTGTAPYQQFF.